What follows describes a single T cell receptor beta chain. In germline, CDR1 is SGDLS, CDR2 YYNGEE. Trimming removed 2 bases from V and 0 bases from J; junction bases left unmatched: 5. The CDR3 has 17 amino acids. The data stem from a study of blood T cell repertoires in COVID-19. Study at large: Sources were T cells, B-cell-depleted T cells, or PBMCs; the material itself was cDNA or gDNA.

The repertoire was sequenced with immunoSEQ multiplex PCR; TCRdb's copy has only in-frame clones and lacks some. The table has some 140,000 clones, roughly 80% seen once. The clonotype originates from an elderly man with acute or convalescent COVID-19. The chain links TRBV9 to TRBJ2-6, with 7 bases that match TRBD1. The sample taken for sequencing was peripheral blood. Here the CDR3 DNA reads TGTGCCAGCAGCGTGAGGGACAGTAACTCTGGGGCCAACGTCCTGACTTTC. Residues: CASSVRDSNSGANVLTF.